This record looks at one T cell receptor (beta chain) sequence and its context. Its specificity is not known. The sample comes from a study of OX40 agonist ivuxolimab in advanced cancers. Study overall: The patients received agonistic anti-OX40 (CD134) antibody ivuxolimab.

General study results and limits: Expanded clones tended on average to be more numerous among CD8+ T cells than CD4+.

Sequencing used immunoSEQ multiplex PCR; TCRdb keeps in-frame clones, though not all of them. In the table there are tens of thousands of clones, approximately 84% of which are singletons. The material was CD4+ or CD8+ T cells sorted from blood, obtained in a trial of the OX40 agonist ivuxolimab. The TCR sequence derives from an adult with an advanced solid tumor such as melanoma, head and neck, liver or kidney cancer.

CDR3 bases: TGTGCCAGCTGGACTGCCCCCTACGAGCAGTACTTC. Encoded protein: CASWTAPYEQYF. V is TRBV27 and J is TRBJ2-7; possibly TRBD2 for D (5 bases). CDR3 size: 12 residues. V lost 8 bases and J lost 2, with 10 bases in between. Germline V CDR1 and CDR2: MNHEY, SMNVEV (reference sequence).